This TCR beta chain was captured in a study of T cells in narcolepsy (dated by TCRdb to 2017 to 2018). In the study overall: Patients with narcolepsy type 1 or type 2 (NT1, NT2) were enrolled in the study together with healthy control donors. Autoreactive T cells targeting hypocretin neuron self-antigens (hypocretin, TRIB2) were sought in narcolepsy patients, and TCR Vbeta sequencing was used to track clonotypes in blood and CSF. The research as a whole found: According to the report, autoreactive clonotypes were detected serially in the blood of the same patients and of different patients, but not in healthy controls. Certain blood memory CD4+ repertoires from patients and controls had no sequences that matched autoreactive T cell clones. In plots comparing CSF and blood CD4+ T cell clonotypes from the same patient, HCRT-specific and TRIB2-specific autoreactive clonotypes were highlighted. Numbers of sequenced blood memory CD4+ clonotypes were comparable, averaging approximately 40,000 in patients and some 33,000 in controls.

CDR1 and CDR2, looked up from the germline V gene, are MNHNS and SASEGT. The CDR3 starts with the cysteine, ends with the phenylalanine, and has 13 residues. Only the CDR3 part of the read is kept: 39 bases, read in frame from the first base. The V end loses 6 bases and the J end loses 7 bases, and a stretch of 10 bases separates them. Note on this clone: Its antigen remains undetermined. Base qualities are missing; no much larger clone stands one base away.

For TCR Vbeta sequencing, memory CD4+ T cells were sorted ex vivo from the peripheral blood of narcolepsy patients and healthy controls. The library was obtained by the immunoSEQ multiplex PCR assay. TCRdb holds this immuneACCESS table with in-frame rearrangements only. Some clones are missing; in checked studies, unresolved V genes explain under half, and the rest has no known cause. Counted in this sample were 25,000 to 30,000 clones; more than 75% of them appeared once. Of the sample, under 3.5% falls within the top ten clones. The sequenced sample was CD45RA- memory CD4+ T cells from PBMCs. The cell subset or site tag for this specimen amounts to: memory T cells sorted ex vivo from peripheral blood. The receptor comes from a human donor with narcolepsy. Here the chain combines TRBV6-1 and TRBJ1-6, and the D gene may be TRBD1, 6 bases matching. CDR3 region: CASSRDINSPLHF. The nucleotide sequence is given as TGTGCCAGCAGCCGGGACATAAATTCACCCCTCCACTTT.